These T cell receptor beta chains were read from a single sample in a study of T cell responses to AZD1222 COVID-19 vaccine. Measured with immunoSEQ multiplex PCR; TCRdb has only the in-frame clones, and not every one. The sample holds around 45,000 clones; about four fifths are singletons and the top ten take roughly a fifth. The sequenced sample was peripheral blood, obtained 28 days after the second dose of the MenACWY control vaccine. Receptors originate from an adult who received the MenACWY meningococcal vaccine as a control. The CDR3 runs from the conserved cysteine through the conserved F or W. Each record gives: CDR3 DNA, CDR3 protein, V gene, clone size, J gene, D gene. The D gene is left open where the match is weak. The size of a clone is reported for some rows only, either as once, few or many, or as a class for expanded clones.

TGTGCCAGCAGCGTAGCTCAGAGCACAGATACGCAGTATTTT | CASSVAQSTDTQYF | TRBV9 | - | TRBJ2-3 | -
TGTGCCAGTAGACAGACGGGCAATCAGCCCCAGCATTTT | CASRQTGNQPQHF | TRBV19 | - | TRBJ1-5 | -
TGTGCCAGCAGCGTCAAACCGGGACAGGGGGCTAATTCACCCCTCCACTTT | CASSVKPGQGANSPLHF | TRBV7-9 | - | TRBJ1-6 | TRBD1
TGTGCCAGCAGCTTCGGAGGGTCCGGCTACACCTTC | CASSFGGSGYTF | TRBV7-9 | - | TRBJ1-2 | -
TGCGCCACTAACCGGGACAGTCAATCTGAAGCTTTCTTT | CATNRDSQSEAFF | TRBV10-1 | medium-sized | TRBJ1-1 | TRBD1
TGTGCCAGCAGTGAATCTTCTGGGTATGAAAAACTGTTTTTT | CASSESSGYEKLFF | TRBV9 | - | TRBJ1-4 | -
TGTGCCAGCTCACAAGACAGGACAGGCCATGGAAACACCATATATTTT | CASSQDRTGHGNTIYF | TRBV18 | - | TRBJ1-3 | TRBD1
TGTGCCAGCAGCTTAGAAGGGAGTACCACCACTGAAGCTTTCTTT | CASSLEGSTTTEAFF | TRBV7-9 | - | TRBJ1-1 | -
TGTGCCAGCAGCAAAGAGCGCACGGGGCCTACTGACGCGAATCAGCCCCAGCATTTT | CASSKERTGPTDANQPQHF | TRBV21-1 | - | TRBJ1-5 | -
TGTGCCAGCAGTGTAGGTAGCAATCAGCCCCAGCATTTT | CASSVGSNQPQHF | TRBV2 | - | TRBJ1-5 | -
TGCGCCAGCAGTGTGGCAGGGCCCTACGAGCAGTACTTC | CASSVAGPYEQYF | TRBV10-1 | - | TRBJ2-7 | -
TGTGCCAGCAAAGAGGTTTTCGACACTGAAGCTTTCTTT | CASKEVFDTEAFF | TRBV7-9 | - | TRBJ1-1 | -
TGTGCCAGCAGTGAAAGTTGGTATACCGGGGAGCTGTTTTTT | CASSESWYTGELFF | TRBV2 | few | TRBJ2-2 | -
TGTGCCAGCAGCCCCCAAATAGCGGGAGGGAATGAGCAGTTCTTC | CASSPQIAGGNEQFF | TRBV11-2 | - | TRBJ2-1 | TRBD2
TGCGCCAGCAGTGCAGGGGCCCCACCGTGGGGCTACACCTTC | CASSAGAPPWGYTF | TRBV5-1 | - | TRBJ1-2 | -
TGCGCCAGCAGTGATAACGTAGCTGGGACCCAGTACTTC | CASSDNVAGTQYF | TRBV10-1 | - | TRBJ2-5 | -
TGCGCCAGCAGCCGCCCAACAGGGGGCAAGGGAGATACGCAGTATTTT | CASSRPTGGKGDTQYF | TRBV4-1 | - | TRBJ2-3 | TRBD1
TGTGCCAGCAGCGGACGTGGGCTAGCGGGGGCGAGGAACACCGGGGAGCTGTTTTTT | CASSGRGLAGARNTGELFF | TRBV3-1/TRBV3-2 | - | TRBJ2-2 | TRBD2
TGTGCCAGCAGCTTAAGTAGCGGCCTATACAATGAGCAGTTCTTC | CASSLSSGLYNEQFF | TRBV7-6 | few | TRBJ2-1 | -
TGTGCCAGCAGCCCGCTGGCTAGCGGGGGGTACACAGATACGCAGTATTTT | CASSPLASGGYTDTQYF | TRBV7-8 | - | TRBJ2-3 | TRBD2
TGTGCCAGCAGCTGGCGGACGGGAGATACGCAGTATTTT | CASSWRTGDTQYF | TRBV7-9 | - | TRBJ2-3 | -
TGTGCCAGCAGCTTGGCGGGACAGGGCAATCAGCCCCAGCATTTT | CASSLAGQGNQPQHF | TRBV5-5 | - | TRBJ1-5 | TRBD1
TGTGCCAGCAGCGTAGAAAAGGGGTTAAGGGGAAACACCATATATTTT | CASSVEKGLRGNTIYF | TRBV9 | few | TRBJ1-3 | -
TGTGCCAGTAGTATCCCATCTGATGATAGCAATCAGCCCCAGCATTTT | CASSIPSDDSNQPQHF | TRBV19 | - | TRBJ1-5 | -
TGTGCCAGCAGTGAATCCCCACAGGGAAATGAGCAGTTCTTC | CASSESPQGNEQFF | TRBV2 | once | TRBJ2-1 | -
TGTGCCAGCAGTTTGTTTTCAGGGGTCCGTGGTTCACCCCTCCACTTT | CASSLFSGVRGSPLHF | TRBV28 | once | TRBJ1-6 | -
TGTGCCAGCAGCGTAGTCGACAGGTCCACCGGGGCCAACGTCCTGACTTTC | CASSVVDRSTGANVLTF | TRBV9 | - | TRBJ2-6 | -
TGTGCCAGCAGTGAAGCTGGGTTACTCTATGGCTACACCTTC | CASSEAGLLYGYTF | TRBV2 | - | TRBJ1-2 | -
TGTGCCAGCAGTTACTCGGGGGACACCTACGAGCAGTACTTC | CASSYSGDTYEQYF | TRBV6-6 | - | TRBJ2-7 | -
TGTGCCAGCAGTTACGAGGGGGGCAATCAGCCCCAGCATTTT | CASSYEGGNQPQHF | TRBV6-2/TRBV6-3 | - | TRBJ1-5 | -
TGTGCCAGCAGCTTGAGTCTAGCGAACAATGAGCAGTTCTTC | CASSLSLANNEQFF | TRBV5-6 | - | TRBJ2-1 | -
TGTGCCAGCAGCTTAGCTCGACAGAACGAAGCTTTCTTT | CASSLARQNEAFF | TRBV7-8 | - | TRBJ1-1 | -
TGTGCCAGCAGCTTAATGGGCGGTTCCTACGAGCAGTACTTC | CASSLMGGSYEQYF | TRBV5-6 | - | TRBJ2-7 | -
TGTGCCAGCAGTAGGGGGACAGGGGCGCGGGACACTGAAGCTTTCTTT | CASSRGTGARDTEAFF | TRBV6-4 | - | TRBJ1-1 | TRBD1
TGTGCCAGCAGCAACGGAACAACTAATGAAAAACTGTTTTTT | CASSNGTTNEKLFF | TRBV5-4 | - | TRBJ1-4 | -
TGTGCCAGCAGCGATGCGCCCAGGGGCGATGAGCAGTTCTTC | CASSDAPRGDEQFF | TRBV9 | - | TRBJ2-1 | -
TGTGCCAGCAGGGTAGCGGGAGGACTCTACAATGAGCAGTTCTTC | CASRVAGGLYNEQFF | TRBV28 | - | TRBJ2-1 | TRBD2
TGTGCCAGCAGCTTTCAGACCTACGAGCAGTACTTC | CASSFQTYEQYF | TRBV7-2 | - | TRBJ2-7 | -
TGTGCCAGCAGTAAGCGGCCCCCCCACGATACGCAGTATTTT | CASSKRPPHDTQYF | TRBV6-2/TRBV6-3 | few | TRBJ2-3 | -
TGTGCCAGCAGGCCCCGGACAGGGGGGCTGGGGTCCTACGAGCAGTACTTC | CASRPRTGGLGSYEQYF | TRBV7-9 | - | TRBJ2-7 | TRBD1
TGCAGCGTCCGGCCCCGTCTCTATGGCTACACCTTC | CSVRPRLYGYTF | TRBV29-1 | - | TRBJ1-2 | -